These 15 T cell receptor beta chains were all obtained from the same sample, sequenced in a study of cytomegalovirus exposure and HLA in healthy donors. The PCR had 60 Vbeta and 13 Jbeta primers. TCRdb's copy holds only in-frame clones and misses some; the assay was immunoSEQ multiplex PCR. The table lists about 190,000 clones, roughly 80% of them singletons, with 2.1% in the top ten. Sequenced material: PBMCs. The receptors originated from a woman aged 30 to 39 in good health and CMV-seropositive.

The CDR3 region has the DNA TGTGCCAGCAAGGGGGCCGGAGAGACCCAGTACTTC. It translates to CASKGAGETQYF. J is TRBJ2-5 and V is TRBV2; 7 bases fit TRBD1. Germline lookup yields CDR1 SNHLY and CDR2 FYNNEI. The CDR3 extends over 12 amino acids. The trim removed 7 bases at V and 4 bases at J, leaving 3 bases unmatched.

The chain recombines TRBV2 with TRBJ2-7; TRBD2 matches at 8 bases. Germline assignment: CDR1 SNHLY and CDR2 FYNNEI. The V and J ends lost 3 bases and 2 bases, in that order; junction bases with no gene match: 6. The CDR3 runs 15 residues. The CDR3 spells CASSDYTSGAYEQYF. CDR3 sequence (DNA): TGTGCCAGCAGTGATTACACTAGCGGCGCCTACGAGCAGTACTTC.

This clone was detected once. V usage is TRBV7-9 and J usage is TRBJ1-1; D not certain. Germline CDR1 is SEHNR and CDR2 is FQNEAQ (reference sequence). V lost 6 bases to trimming and J lost 1 base, with 15 bases between them. This CDR3 contains 15 residues. As DNA, the CDR3 is TGTGCCAGCAGATGGTGGAGGGTAAGGAACACTGAAGCTTTCTTT. As protein: CASRWWRVRNTEAFF.

The chain carries TRBV5-1 and TRBJ2-5, with 14 bases matching TRBD2. Germline-derived CDR1 and CDR2 are SGHRS and YFSETQ. J gave up 5 bases and V 4 bases, and 4 bases lay outside the gene matches. There are 15 residues in the CDR3. The CDR3 protein is CASSIGLAGGETQYF. CDR3 coding DNA: TGCGCCAGCAGCATCGGACTAGCGGGGGGTGAGACCCAGTACTTC.

This clone has only a few counts. J is TRBJ2-7 and V is TRBV5-5; no clear D gene. The CDR3 runs to 14 residues. The germline V gene has CDR1 SGHKS and CDR2 YYEKEE (reference sequence). Trimming cost V 4 bases and J 2 bases, with 13 bases left between them. The CDR3 nucleotides read TGTGCCAGCAGCCGTCTCGGCGGAACCTACGAGCAGTACTTC. Amino acids: CASSRLGGTYEQYF.

This clone was counted between two and nine times. The genes are TRBV30 and TRBJ1-3; no reliable D call. From germline, CDR1 is GTSNPN and CDR2 SVGIG (reference sequence). The germline V and J ends were trimmed by 5 bases and 4 bases, with 15 bases remaining between them. This CDR3 contains 14 residues. CDR3: CAWSRAFAGNTIYF. In nucleotides, the CDR3 is TGTGCCTGGTCGAGGGCCTTTGCGGGAAACACCATATATTTT.

The V gene is TRBV4-1, the J gene TRBJ1-1; TRBD1 matches at 8 bases. The CDR3 sequence is 19 residues long. Germline CDR1 MGHRA, CDR2 YSYEKL. Unmatched junction bases numbered 18, after V lost 3 bases and J lost 3 bases. The CDR3 region is CASSHPTGVPTLFHTEAFF. CDR3 sequence (DNA): TGCGCCAGCAGCCACCCGACAGGGGTGCCCACCCTTTTTCACACTGAAGCTTTCTTT.

The chain combines TRBV9 with TRBJ1-6, with 8 bases that match TRBD1. This CDR3 has 18 amino acids. V gave up 0 bases and J gave up 7 bases; unmatched junction bases: 12. The germline CDR1 and CDR2 sequences are SGDLS and YYNGEE. The CDR3 is CASSVGPTGATSNSPLHF. The CDR3 region has the DNA TGTGCCAGCAGCGTAGGTCCGACAGGGGCTACCTCAAATTCACCCCTCCACTTT.

V and J are TRBV6-1 and TRBJ1-5, with no clear D. From germline, CDR1 is MNHNS and CDR2 SASEGT. The germline V and J ends were trimmed by 1 base and 1 base, with 11 bases remaining between them. The CDR3 covers 16 residues. The CDR3 loop is CASSEGRSGSNQPQHF. DNA of the CDR3: TGTGCCAGCAGTGAAGGACGGTCAGGAAGCAATCAGCCCCAGCATTTT.

This clone has a count of ten or more. This sequence joins TRBV4-3 and TRBJ1-2; no definite D call. V shed 0 bases and J shed 5 bases, with 7 bases lying between them. CDR3 size: 13 residues. Germline-derived CDR1 and CDR2 are LGHNA and YSLEER. The DNA for the CDR3 is TGCGCCAGCAGCCAAGAGTCGGGTTATGGCTACACCTTC. Its translation is CASSQESGYGYTF.

The V and J genes are TRBV19 and TRBJ1-2; TRBD1 aligns across 10 bases. V lost 7 bases and J lost 8; bases outside the gene matches: 16. This CDR3 is built from 16 residues. The germline V gene has CDR1 LNHDA and CDR2 SQIVND (reference sequence). The CDR3 region has the DNA TGTGCCAGTACCCCACCCCCCGGGACAGGGGTCCTCGGCTACACCTTC. The encoded protein is CASTPPPGTGVLGYTF.

This clone was counted between two and nine times. The chain recombines TRBV27 with TRBJ2-1; 8 bases align to TRBD2. Germline CDR1 reads MNHEY; CDR2 reads SMNVEV (reference sequence). V lost 2 bases to trimming and J lost 6 bases; unmatched junction nucleotides: 6. The CDR3 sequence is 15 residues long. The CDR3 region has the DNA TGTGCCAGCAGTTTAGGTAGCGGGAACGGCAATGAGCAGTTCTTC. Protein product: CASSLGSGNGNEQFF.

The chain links TRBV6-1 to TRBJ1-1; tentatively, D is TRBD1 (6 bases). The ends were cut back, 8 bases at V and 5 bases at J, with 21 bases in the middle. CDR3 length: 15 amino acids. Germline CDR1 is MNHNS and CDR2 is SASEGT. CDR3 loop: CASARTVGFNTEAFF. The DNA of the CDR3 is TGTGCCAGCGCCCGGACAGTCGGGTTTAATACTGAAGCTTTCTTT.

This clone was seen more than once but under ten times. The chain is built from TRBV5-4 and TRBJ2-6; a possible D gene is TRBD1 (5 bases). Trimming cost V 5 bases and J 0 bases, with 9 bases left between them. The CDR3 contains 15 residues. Per the germline V gene, CDR1 is SGHNT and CDR2 is YYREEE (reference sequence). Written as DNA, the CDR3 is TGTGCCAGCAGTTCTACAGGCTCTGGGGCCAACGTCCTGACTTTC. It specifies CASSSTGSGANVLTF.

This sequence joins TRBV7-8 and TRBJ1-5; D may be TRBD1 (5 bases). The V end lost 4 bases, the J end lost 1 base, and 14 bases lay between the germline ends. This CDR3 is built from 16 residues. From germline, CDR1 is SGHVS and CDR2 FQNEAQ. CDR3 residues: CASSSRTGESNQPQHF. CDR3 sequence (DNA): TGTGCCAGCAGCTCTAGGACGGGGGAAAGCAATCAGCCCCAGCATTTT.